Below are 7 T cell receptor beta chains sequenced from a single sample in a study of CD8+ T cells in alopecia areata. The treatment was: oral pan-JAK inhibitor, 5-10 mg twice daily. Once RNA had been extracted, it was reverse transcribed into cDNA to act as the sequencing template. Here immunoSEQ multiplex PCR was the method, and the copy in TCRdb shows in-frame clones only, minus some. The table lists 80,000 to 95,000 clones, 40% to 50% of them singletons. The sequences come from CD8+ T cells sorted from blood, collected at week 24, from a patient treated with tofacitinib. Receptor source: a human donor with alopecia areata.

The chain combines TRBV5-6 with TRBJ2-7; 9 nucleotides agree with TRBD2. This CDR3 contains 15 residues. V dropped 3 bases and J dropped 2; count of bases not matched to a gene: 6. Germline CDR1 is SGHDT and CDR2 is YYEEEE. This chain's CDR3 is CASSSGLALTYEQYF. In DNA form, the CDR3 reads TGTGCCAGCAGCTCAGGACTAGCGCTGACCTACGAGCAGTACTTC.

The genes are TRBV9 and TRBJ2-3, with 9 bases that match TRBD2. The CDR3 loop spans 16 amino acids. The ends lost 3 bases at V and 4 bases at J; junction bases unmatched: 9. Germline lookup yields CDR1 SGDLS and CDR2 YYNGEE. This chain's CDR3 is CASSEMPGLASDTQYF. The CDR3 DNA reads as TGTGCCAGCAGCGAAATGCCGGGACTAGCTTCAGATACGCAGTATTTT.

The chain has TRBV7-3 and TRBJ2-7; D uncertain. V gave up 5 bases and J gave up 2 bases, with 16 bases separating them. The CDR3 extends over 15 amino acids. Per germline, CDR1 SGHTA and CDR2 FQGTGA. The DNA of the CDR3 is TGTGCCAGCAGCCTTACTCCGGCACGGCCCTACGAGCAGTACTTC. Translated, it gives CASSLTPARPYEQYF.

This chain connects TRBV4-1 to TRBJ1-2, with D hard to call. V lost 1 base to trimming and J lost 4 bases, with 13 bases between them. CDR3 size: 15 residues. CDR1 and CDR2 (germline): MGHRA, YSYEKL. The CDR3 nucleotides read TGCGCCAGCAGCCAAGGACGGACGGAACTCTATGGCTACACCTTC. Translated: CASSQGRTELYGYTF.

The DNA for the CDR3 is TGTGCCAGCAGCTTGGGTTTATATACGCAGTATTTT. Encoded protein: CASSLGLYTQYF. The rearrangement joins TRBV5-4 to TRBJ2-3; no clear D gene. The V gene lost 0 bases and the J gene lost 7 bases, with 6 bases spanning the gap. CDR3 length: 12 amino acids. Germline V lookup: CDR1 SGHNT, CDR2 YYREEE (reference sequence).

The CDR3 loop reads CASSVDRPISGRIYTGELFF. For the CDR3, the DNA is TGTGCCAGCAGCGTAGATCGACCGATTAGCGGGAGAATCTACACCGGGGAGCTGTTTTTT. The V and J genes are TRBV9 and TRBJ2-2, with 9 bases lining up with TRBD2. In germline, CDR1 is SGDLS, CDR2 YYNGEE. The CDR3 runs 20 residues. The junction had 15 bases not matched to a gene; V was cut back by 0 bases and J by 3 bases.

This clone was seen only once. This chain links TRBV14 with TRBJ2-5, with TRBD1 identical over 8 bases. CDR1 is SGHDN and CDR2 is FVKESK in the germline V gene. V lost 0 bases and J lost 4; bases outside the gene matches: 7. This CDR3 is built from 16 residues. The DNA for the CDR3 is TGTGCCAGCAGCCAAGATTTCACAGGGGGACGAGAGACCCAGTACTTC. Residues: CASSQDFTGGRETQYF.